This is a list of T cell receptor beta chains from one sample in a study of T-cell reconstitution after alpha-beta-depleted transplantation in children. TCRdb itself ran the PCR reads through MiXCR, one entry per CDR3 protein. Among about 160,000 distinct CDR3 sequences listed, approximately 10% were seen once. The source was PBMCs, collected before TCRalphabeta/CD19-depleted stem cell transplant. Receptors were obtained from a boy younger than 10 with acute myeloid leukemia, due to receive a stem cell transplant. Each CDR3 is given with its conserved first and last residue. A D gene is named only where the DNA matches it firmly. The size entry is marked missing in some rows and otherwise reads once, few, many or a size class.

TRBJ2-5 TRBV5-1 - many CASKSEGETQYF TGCGCCAGCAAGTCAGAGGGAGAGACCCAGTACTTC
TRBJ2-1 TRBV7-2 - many CASSPGEANYNEQFF TGTGCCAGCAGCCCTGGTGAGGCTAATTACAATGAGCAGTTCTTC
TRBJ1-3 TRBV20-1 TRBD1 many CSARQGSGNTIYF TGCAGTGCTCGACAGGGGTCTGGAAACACCATATATTTT
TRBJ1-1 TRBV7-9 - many CASSPQRGEAFF TGTGCCAGCAGCCCCCAACGTGGAGAAGCTTTCTTT
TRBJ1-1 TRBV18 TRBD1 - CASSPATGGRAFF TGTGCCAGCTCACCAGCGACAGGGGGCAGAGCTTTCTTT
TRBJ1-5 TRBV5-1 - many CASSLGPGVNQPQHF TGCGCCAGCAGCTTGGGTCCAGGGGTTAATCAGCCCCAGCATTTT
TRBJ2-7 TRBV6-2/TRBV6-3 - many CASSLQGPIAEQYF TGTGCCAGCAGCCTACAGGGCCCCATTGCCGAGCAGTACTTC
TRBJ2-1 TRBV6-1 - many CASSALTGSSYNEQFF TGTGCCAGCAGTGCCTTAACAGGTAGCTCCTACAATGAGCAGTTCTTC
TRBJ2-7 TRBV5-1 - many CASSLQFPSSYEQYF TGCGCCAGCAGCTTGCAGTTCCCGAGCTCCTACGAGCAGTACTTC
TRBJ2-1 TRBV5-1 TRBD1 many CASSLRQGSYNEQFF TGCGCCAGCAGCTTGAGACAGGGGTCCTACAATGAGCAGTTCTTC
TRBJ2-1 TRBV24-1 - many CATSPSSNEQFF TGTGCCACCAGCCCATCCTCCAATGAGCAGTTCTTC
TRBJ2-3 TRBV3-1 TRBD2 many CASSRASGTTDTQYF TGTGCCAGCAGCCGGGCTAGCGGCACCACAGATACGCAGTATTTT
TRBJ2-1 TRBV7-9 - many CASRRLDYYNEQFF TGTGCCAGCAGGCGACTAGACTATTACAATGAGCAGTTCTTC
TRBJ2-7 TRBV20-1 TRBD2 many CSAGYRGLAGVRRTGEQYF TGCAGTGCTGGGTACCGGGGACTAGCGGGAGTACGTCGAACCGGCGAGCAGTACTTC
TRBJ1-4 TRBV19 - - CACSAFPGQTTNEKLFF TGTGCCTGTAGTGCTTTTCCGGGACAAACAACTAATGAAAAACTGTTTTTT
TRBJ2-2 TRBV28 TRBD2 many CASSFPSSPPWTTSGRAGELFF TGTGCCAGCAGTTTTCCGAGCTCACCCCCCTGGACAACTAGCGGGAGGGCCGGGGAGCTGTTTTTT
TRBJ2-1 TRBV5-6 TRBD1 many CATVAMTGVYNEQFF TGTGCCACCGTGGCCATGACAGGGGTTTACAATGAGCAGTTCTTC
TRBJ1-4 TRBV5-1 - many CASSFDPTTNEKLFF TGCGCCAGCAGCTTTGACCCAACAACTAATGAAAAACTGTTTTTT
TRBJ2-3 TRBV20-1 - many CSATTGFLPDTQYF TGCAGTGCGACCACAGGGTTCCTCCCAGATACGCAGTATTTT
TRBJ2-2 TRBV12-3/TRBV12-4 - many CASSPGMRLTGVGELFF TGTGCCAGCAGTCCCGGGATGCGGCTCACTGGGGTGGGGGAGCTGTTTTTT